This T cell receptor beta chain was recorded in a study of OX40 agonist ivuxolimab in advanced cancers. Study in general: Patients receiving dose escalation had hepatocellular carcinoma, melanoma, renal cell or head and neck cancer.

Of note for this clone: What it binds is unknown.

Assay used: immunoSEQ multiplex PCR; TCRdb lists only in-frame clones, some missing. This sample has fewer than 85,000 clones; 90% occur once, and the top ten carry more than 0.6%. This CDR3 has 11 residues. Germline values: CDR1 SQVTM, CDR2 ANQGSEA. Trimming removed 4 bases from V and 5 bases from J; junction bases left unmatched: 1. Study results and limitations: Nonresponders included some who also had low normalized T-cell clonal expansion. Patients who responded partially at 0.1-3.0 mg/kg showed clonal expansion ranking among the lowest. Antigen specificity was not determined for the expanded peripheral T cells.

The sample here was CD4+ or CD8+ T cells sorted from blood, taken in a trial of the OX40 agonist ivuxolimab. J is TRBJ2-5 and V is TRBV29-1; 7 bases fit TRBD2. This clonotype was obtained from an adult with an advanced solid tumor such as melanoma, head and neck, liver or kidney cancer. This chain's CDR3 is CSVAGGETQYF. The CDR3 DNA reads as TGCAGCGTTGCGGGAGGCGAGACCCAGTACTTC.